The next 17 T cell receptor beta chains were all read from a single sample in a study of Graves' ophthalmopathy and Graves' hyperthyroidism (dated by TCRdb to between 2017 and 2018). The sequencer was an Illumina HiSeq 2000. For repertoire sequencing, TCR beta CDR3 regions were amplified from RNA transcripts. HTBI primers and the Qiagen OneStep RT-PCR kit were used in a first-round RT-PCR, which was followed by a second-round multiplex PCR, size selection and purification. Using fastp trimming at Q25 and MiXCR clonotype assembly, TCRdb reanalyzed the public sequencing data and kept in-frame beta chains. Every entry covers one CDR3 protein and lists the most common genes and DNA from its rows. Within this sample are about half a million distinct CDR3 sequences, with approximately 15% of them counted one time only. The biggest ten clones account for approximately 9.8% of the sample. The sample consisted of blood. The receptors here all came from a woman aged 25 to 39 with Graves' ophthalmopathy. Donor details come from another sample of the same person, matched by shared clones.

This clonotype was counted many times. The chain couples TRBV4-2 to TRBJ1-2, with no clear D. V was shortened by 1 base and J by 8 bases, with 17 bases between the two germline ends. CDR1 and CDR2 from the germline V gene are LGHNA and YNFKEQ. The CDR3 runs to 15 residues. CDR3 bases: TGTGCCAGCAGCCAAGGACCCCTCGGCTCCAGCGGCTACACCTTC. Translated, it gives CASSQGPLGSSGYTF.

This clonotype was detected ten times or more. The chain employs TRBV4-1 and TRBJ1-5, with TRBD1 matching 8 bases. The germline gives CDR1 MGHRA, CDR2 YSYEKL. The CDR3 extends over 15 amino acids. The trim removed 3 bases at V and 6 bases at J, leaving 7 bases unmatched. This chain's CDR3 is CASSHGQGGIQPQHF. CDR3 DNA: TGCGCCAGCAGCCACGGACAGGGAGGGATTCAGCCCCAGCATTTT.

This clonotype has only a few counts. The chain is built from TRBV20-1 and TRBJ2-2, with 13 bases aligning to TRBD2. Germline V gene sequence: CDR1 DFQATT, CDR2 SNEGSKA (reference sequence). CDR3 length: 13 residues. V lost 5 bases to trimming and J lost 9 bases; unmatched junction nucleotides: 3. This CDR3 is CSAGTSGTRELFF. The CDR3 DNA follows: TGCAGTGCTGGGACTAGCGGGACCCGGGAGCTGTTTTTT.

This chain joins TRBV18 and TRBJ1-2, with D uncertain. The CDR3 totals 10 residues. Germline loops: CDR1 KGHSH, CDR2 LQKENI. The V end was cut by 1 base, the J end by 9 bases, with 3 bases between. The CDR3 nucleotides are TGTGCCAGCTCACCACTGCGCTACACCTTC. Translation gives CASSPLRYTF.

Many counts were recorded for this clonotype. V is TRBV11-3 and J is TRBJ2-5, with D perhaps TRBD1 (5 bases). V gave up 4 bases and J gave up 4 bases, with 19 bases separating them. This CDR3 region has 16 residues. Germline-derived CDR1 and CDR2 are SGHNT and YENEEA. As DNA, the CDR3 is TGTGCCAGCAGCTCTTACGGTAACAGGTTGGCAGAGACCCAGTACTTC. Amino acids: CASSSYGNRLAETQYF.

This clonotype came up many times. J is TRBJ2-7 and V is TRBV13; D unclear. This CDR3 comprises 18 residues. CDR1 and CDR2 (germline): PRHDT, FYEKMQ (reference sequence). Trimming stripped 2 bases from V and 3 bases from J, with 23 bases between. The CDR3 DNA follows: TGTGCCAGCAGCTTAAGTAGTGCGCCTCTCAGTTCTGACTACGAGCAGTACTTC. This encodes CASSLSSAPLSSDYEQYF.

The chain joins TRBV15 to TRBJ2-7; 7 bases align to TRBD2. This CDR3 spans 16 amino acids. After removal of 0 bases from V and 0 bases from J, the junction contained 5 bases not matched to a gene. Germline values: CDR1 LNHNV, CDR2 YYDKDF (reference sequence). For the CDR3, the DNA is TGTGCCACCAGCAGAGATGGAGCGGGGAACTCCTACGAGCAGTACTTC. Translation gives CATSRDGAGNSYEQYF.

This clonotype came up many times. CDR3 nucleotide sequence: TGTGCCAGCACCGGGACTAACCAAGAGACCCAGTACTTC. It is translated as CASTGTNQETQYF. The V call is TRBV9, the J call TRBJ2-5, with 7 bases identical to TRBD2. CDR3 length: 13 residues. The junction had 2 bases not matched to a gene; V was cut back by 6 bases and J by 0 bases. The germline gives CDR1 SGDLS, CDR2 YYNGEE.

This clonotype was observed many times. This sequence joins TRBV7-9 and TRBJ2-7; no clear D gene. This CDR3 is built from 13 residues. The germline V gene encodes CDR1 SEHNR and CDR2 FQNEAQ (reference sequence). The V end was cut by 2 bases, the J end by 5 bases, with 10 bases between. The CDR3 DNA is TGTGCCAGCAGCTTAACTCCTCCCAACGAGCAGTACTTC. The encoded protein is CASSLTPPNEQYF. Complete variable domain (other parts from reference TRBV7-9 and TRBJ2-7): DTGVSQNPRHKITKRGQNVTFRCDPISEHNRLYWYRQTLGQGPEFLTYFQNEAQLEKSRLLSDRFSAERPKGSFSTLEIQRTEQGDSAMYLCASSLTPPNEQYFGPGTRLTVT.

This clonotype has a handful of counts. The chain combines TRBV30 with TRBJ1-6, with D unclear. Per the germline V gene, CDR1 is GTSNPN and CDR2 is SVGIG (reference sequence). The CDR3 covers 15 residues. Trimming took 5 bases from V and 0 from J, leaving 11 bases between them. CDR3 nucleotide sequence: TGTGCCTGGGCCACCGGGAGCTCCTATAATTCACCCCTCCACTTT. Protein sequence: CAWATGSSYNSPLHF.

In its sample, this clonotype was seen many times. J is TRBJ2-2 and V is TRBV5-1; 11 bases align to TRBD2. Germline lookup yields CDR1 SGHRS and CDR2 YFSETQ. This CDR3 has 18 residues. Germline trimming cut 3 bases from V and 7 bases from J; bases unmatched to any gene: 14. CDR3 in amino acids: CASSYLPGLAVNGGELFF. The CDR3 nucleotides are TGCGCCAGCAGCTATCTCCCGGGACTAGCGGTGAATGGCGGGGAGCTGTTTTTT.

Of note for this clonotype: The CDR3 ends on some other residue instead of the conserved phenylalanine or tryptophan, so this is likely a read error. The V and J genes are TRBV29-1 and TRBJ1-2, with D maybe TRBD1 (5 bases). The CDR3 loop spans 12 amino acids. V lost 7 bases to trimming and J lost 2 bases, with 11 bases between them. The germline V gene encodes CDR1 SQVTM and CDR2 ANQGSEA. CDR3: CSANTGNYGYTV. CDR3 nucleotide sequence: TGCAGCGCCAACACAGGAAACTATGGCTACACCGTC.

The V and J genes are TRBV3-1 and TRBJ2-5, with 15 bases aligning to TRBD2. Germline V gene data show CDR1 as LGHDT and CDR2 as YNNKEL (reference sequence). Losses at the gene ends were 0 bases for V and 5 bases for J; bases not matched to a gene: 16. The CDR3 totals 21 residues. Written as DNA, the CDR3 is TGTGCCAGCAGCCAAGACTCCTGGACTAGCGGGAGGGCCGCTGGGGGTGAGACCCAGTACTTC. Amino acids: CASSQDSWTSGRAAGGETQYF.

In this sample, this clonotype turned up many times. This rearrangement joins TRBV7-8 to TRBJ2-7, with 8 bases lining up with TRBD1. Trimming cost V 2 bases and J 5 bases; bases outside gene matches: 8. The CDR3 totals 15 residues. Germline V gives CDR1 SGHVS, CDR2 FQNEAQ. CDR3 protein: CASSLRTGQHDEQYF. The CDR3 DNA reads as TGTGCCAGCAGCTTAAGGACAGGGCAGCACGACGAGCAGTACTTC.

Many counts were recorded for this clonotype. The chain couples TRBV12-3 or TRBV12-4 to TRBJ2-7; a weak D match, TRBD2 (6 bases). Trimming took off 4 bases at V and 6 bases at J, with 13 bases between the two ends. The CDR3 runs 13 residues. CDR3 nucleotide sequence: TGTGCCAGCAGTTCGGGACTCCCCCTCGAGCAGTACTTC. Protein: CASSSGLPLEQYF.

The chain links TRBV13 to TRBJ1-2, with a weak D call TRBD1 (6 bases). Trimming took off 6 bases at V and 7 bases at J, with 15 bases between the two ends. Germline V lookup: CDR1 PRHDT, CDR2 FYEKMQ (reference sequence). The CDR3 runs to 13 residues. The CDR3 is CASSAGGRSGYTF. CDR3 nucleotide sequence: TGTGCCAGCAGTGCCGGGGGCCGCTCTGGCTACACCTTC.

The chain links TRBV12-3 or TRBV12-4 to TRBJ1-5; TRBD1 matches 8 bases. Unmatched junction bases numbered 9, after V lost 6 bases and J lost 2 bases. This CDR3 contains 16 residues. CDR3 amino acids: CASSLRLGQGNQPQHF. CDR3 nucleotide sequence: TGTGCCAGCAGCCTGCGCTTGGGACAGGGCAATCAGCCCCAGCATTTT.